One TCR beta chain is described in this entry. The RNA input was roughly 0.45 to 1 ug, and it was reverse transcribed with random hexamers. MiXCR, run by TCRdb on the immunoSEQ multiplex PCR reads, gives a single entry per CDR3 protein. The sample holds tens of thousands of distinct CDR3 sequences, just over 95% seen once. Losses at the gene ends were 2 bases for V and 4 bases for J; bases not matched to a gene: 2. Per germline, CDR1 MNHEY and CDR2 SVGAGI. The CDR3 consists of 15 residues. This specimen belongs to a study of CD8 T cells in Susac syndrome. CD8+ and CD4+ T cells from blood underwent TCR beta sequencing.

This chain joins TRBV6-5 and TRBJ2-1; 10 bases are shared with TRBD2. This TCR came from a human donor with multiple sclerosis. Sequences were obtained from CD4+ T cells from PBMCs. Here the CDR3 reads CASSYTSGVYNEQFF. As DNA, the CDR3 is TGTGCCAGCAGTTACACTAGCGGGGTATACAATGAGCAGTTCTTC.